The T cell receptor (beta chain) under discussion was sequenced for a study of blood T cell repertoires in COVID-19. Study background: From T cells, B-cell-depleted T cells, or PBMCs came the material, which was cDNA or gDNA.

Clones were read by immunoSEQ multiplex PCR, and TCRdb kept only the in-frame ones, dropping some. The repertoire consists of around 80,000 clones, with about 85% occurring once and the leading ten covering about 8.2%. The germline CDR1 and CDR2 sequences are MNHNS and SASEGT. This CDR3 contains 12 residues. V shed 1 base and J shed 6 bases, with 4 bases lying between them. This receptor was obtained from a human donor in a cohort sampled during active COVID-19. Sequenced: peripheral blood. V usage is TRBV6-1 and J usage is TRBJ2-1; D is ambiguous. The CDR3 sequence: CASSEVANEQFF. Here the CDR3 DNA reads TGTGCCAGCAGTGAAGTAGCCAATGAGCAGTTCTTC.